This T cell receptor (beta chain) appears in the sequencing data of a study of cytomegalovirus exposure and HLA in healthy donors. The PCR used 60 Vbeta and 13 Jbeta primers. This table comes from immunoSEQ multiplex PCR, and its TCRdb copy is limited to in-frame clones, with some not included. Of 200,000 to 250,000 clones in the sample, more than 60% were seen once. The CDR3 contains 13 residues. Trimming pared 3 bases from V and 6 bases from J, leaving 12 bases between. Germline-derived CDR1 and CDR2 are SGDLS and YYNGEE. The TCR originated in a man aged 45-65 years in good health and CMV-seronegative. The specimen sequenced was PBMCs. V gene TRBV9 combines with J gene TRBJ1-2; TRBD1 is a possible D gene (5 bases). This CDR3 is CASSEQGGDGYTF. DNA for the CDR3: TGTGCCAGCAGCGAGCAGGGCGGCGATGGCTACACCTTC.